This is a list of T cell receptor beta chains from one sample in a study of regulatory T cells in long-lasting Graves disease. TCRdb reprocessed the multiplex PCR reads via MiXCR and lists one record per CDR3 protein. This table has approximately 500,000 distinct CDR3 sequences, approximately 21% appearing once. Sequencing was performed on peripheral blood mononuclear cells (PBMCs), taken when the disease was refractory, from a patient treated with antithyroid drugs. These TCRs come from a female donor with Graves disease. The CDR3 runs from the conserved cysteine through the conserved F or W. Each record gives: V gene, J gene, clone size, D gene, CDR3 DNA, CDR3 protein. A D gene is named only where the DNA matches it firmly. Clone size is given for some rows only: seen once, a few or many times, or a class if the clone is expanded.

>TRBV4-2|TRBJ2-3|-|TRBD2
TGTGCCAGCAGCCAAGATCGGGGGGTTAGCACAGATACGCAGTATTTT
CASSQDRGVSTDTQYF
>TRBV6-5|TRBJ1-6|few|-
TGTGCCAGCAGTTACGGGGCCAGGGAATATTCACCCCTCCACTTT
CASSYGAREYSPLHF
>TRBV5-5|TRBJ2-5|many|TRBD2
TGTGCCAGCAGCGGAGGGACTAGCGGTGAAGAGACCCAGTACTTC
CASSGGTSGEETQYF
>TRBV30|TRBJ2-5|-|TRBD2
TGTGCCTGGAGTGTACTAGCGGGGGGACTACAAGAGACCCAGTACTTC
CAWSVLAGGLQETQYF
>TRBV18|TRBJ1-2|-|-
TGTGCCAGCTCATCGACCGGGACACAATACTATGGCTACACCTTC
CASSSTGTQYYGYTF
>TRBV20-1|TRBJ2-7|few|-
TGCAGTGCTAGCGGGGGACTCTCGATCTACGAGCAGTACTTC
CSASGGLSIYEQYF
>TRBV24-1|TRBJ2-2|few|TRBD1
TGTGCCACCAACGAGGGACAGGGGGCCGGGGAGCTGTTTTTT
CATNEGQGAGELFF
>TRBV11-1|TRBJ1-6|many|-
TGTGCCAGCAGCGGGGTCGGGAATTCACCCCTCCACTTT
CASSGVGNSPLHF
>TRBV28|TRBJ1-2|many|-
TGTGCCAGCAGCTCGGACAGCGTTTTATATGGCTACACCTTC
CASSSDSVLYGYTF
>TRBV7-9|TRBJ2-7|many|-
TGTGCCAGCAGCTTAGTTGGGGGCACCTACGAGCAGTACTTC
CASSLVGGTYEQYF
>TRBV2|TRBJ2-7|many|-
TGTGCCAGCAGCCCCGGGACCCACTACTCCTACGAGCAGTACTTC
CASSPGTHYSYEQYF
>TRBV24-1|TRBJ2-1|-|TRBD2
TGTGCCACCAGTGACCCAGCGGGGGCCTCCTACAATGAGCAGTTCTTC
CATSDPAGASYNEQFF
>TRBV6-5|TRBJ2-7|many|-
TGTGCCAGCAGTTACAGTGGATCCGGACCCTCCTACGAGCAGTACTTC
CASSYSGSGPSYEQYF
>TRBV9|TRBJ1-2|-|-
TGTGCCAGCAGCACCCAAAAACCGGACAATGGCTACGCCTTC
CASSTQKPDNGYAF
>TRBV29-1|TRBJ1-1|many|-
TGCAGCGTTGTCCCCGGGAGTCAAGCTTTCTTT
CSVVPGSQAFF
>TRBV27|TRBJ2-5|many|TRBD1
TGTGCCAGCAGTTTGCGGACAGGGGCCGAGACCCAGTACTTC
CASSLRTGAETQYF
>TRBV28|TRBJ2-7|many|-
TGTGCCAGCAGAATACCCGGGCCCCGGTACGAGCAGTACTTC
CASRIPGPRYEQYF
>TRBV20-1|TRBJ1-5|-|-
TGCAGTGCTAGAGATTGGCAGGGAATGGGCAATCAGCCCCAGCATTTT
CSARDWQGMGNQPQHF
>TRBV27|TRBJ1-2|-|-
TGTGCCAGCGGTTTACAGGATCCGCTGGGCGGCTACACCTTC
CASGLQDPLGGYTF
>TRBV12-5|TRBJ2-1|few|-
TGTGCTAGTGGTTTAGGATACAATGAGCAGTCCTTC
CASGLGYNEQSF
>TRBV7-6|TRBJ2-7|-|-
TGTGCCAGCAGCTTAGGGGGAAATCGCGAGCAGTACTTC
CASSLGGNREQYF
>TRBV4-1|TRBJ1-4|few|-
TGCGCCAGCAGCCAGCCCGGTGAAAAACTGTTTTTT
CASSQPGEKLFF
>TRBV12-3/TRBV12-4|TRBJ1-1|many|-
TGTGCCAGCAGTTTACTGGTGACTGAAGCTTTCTTT
CASSLLVTEAFF
>TRBV20-1|TRBJ1-2|-|-
TGCAGTGCTAGTGAGGCGGGGGGCCTCTATGGCTACACCTTC
CSASEAGGLYGYTF
>TRBV7-8|TRBJ1-2|many|TRBD1
TGTGCCAGCAGTTACGGACAGGGGCCTAACTATGGCTACACCTTC
CASSYGQGPNYGYTF
>TRBV24-1|TRBJ2-2|many|-
TGTGCCACCAGTGTCGGGGGTGACGGAGACCCGAACACCGGGGAGCTGTTTTTT
CATSVGGDGDPNTGELFF
>TRBV9|TRBJ2-2|few|TRBD2
TGTGCCAGCAGCGACCCAGCGGGGCTACACACCGGGGAGCTGTTTTTT
CASSDPAGLHTGELFF
>TRBV29-1|TRBJ1-2|-|TRBD1
TGCAGCGTTGAGGCGGACAGGGTGGACTATGGCTACACCTTC
CSVEADRVDYGYTF
>TRBV11-1|TRBJ2-5|-|-
TGTGCCAGCAGCTCCCGGCAGACAGTGACTCAAGAGACCCAGTACTTC
CASSSRQTVTQETQYF
>TRBV6-5|TRBJ2-5|many|-
TGTGCCAGCAGTTACTCGATGGTGGGAGTCGGCGAGACCCAGTACTTC
CASSYSMVGVGETQYF
>TRBV7-9|TRBJ1-6|few|-
TGTGCCAGCAGCCCCCCGAGCTCCTATAATTCACCCCTCCACTTT
CASSPPSSYNSPLHF
>TRBV28|TRBJ1-3|few|-
TGTGCCAGCAGTTTGGGGGGAGCGGGAAACACCATATATTTT
CASSLGGAGNTIYF
>TRBV28|TRBJ1-2|-|-
TGTGCCAGCAGTTTAGGGGGGGCGCGGCATAACCATGGCTACACCTTC
CASSLGGARHNHGYTF
>TRBV28|TRBJ2-7|many|TRBD2
TGTGCCAGCAGTTTATGGCGGGAGTTCTCCTACGAGCAGTACTTC
CASSLWREFSYEQYF
>TRBV2|TRBJ1-3|few|-
TGTGCCAGCAGTGTGGACGTTGGAAACACCATATATTTT
CASSVDVGNTIYF
>TRBV6-5|TRBJ2-2|few|-
TGTGCCAGCAGTTACAAAGACAGGAACACCGGGGAGCTGTTTTTT
CASSYKDRNTGELFF
>TRBV2|TRBJ2-5|many|TRBD1
TGTGCCAGCAGGGCGACAGGGGGAGAGGAGACCCAGTACTTC
CASRATGGEETQYF
>TRBV19|TRBJ1-5|many|-
TGTGCCAGTAGAAGATCGAGTCAGCCCCAGCATTTT
CASRRSSQPQHF
>TRBV12-3/TRBV12-4|TRBJ1-6|few|-
TGTGCCAGCAGCAAGGACACTGGGGGAGGATCACCCCTCCACTTT
CASSKDTGGGSPLHF
>TRBV5-5|TRBJ1-2|few|TRBD1
TGTGCCAGCAGCTTTCCCGGGACAGGGAGATATGGCTACACCTTC
CASSFPGTGRYGYTF
>TRBV7-2|TRBJ2-7|many|TRBD2
TGTGCCAGCAGCTCCTGGACTAGCGGGAAATACGAGCAGTACTTC
CASSSWTSGKYEQYF
>TRBV2|TRBJ1-5|many|-
TGTGCCAGCAGCGGTCACAGGGATAGCAATCAGCCCCAGCATTTT
CASSGHRDSNQPQHF
>TRBV30|TRBJ2-5|-|TRBD2
TGTGCCTGTACAGCGGGAACCCAAGAGACCCAGTACTTC
CACTAGTQETQYF
>TRBV2|TRBJ2-3|few|-
TGTGCCAGCAGTGACCGCGGTCCTACGCAGTATTTT
CASSDRGPTQYF
>TRBV7-9|TRBJ2-5|many|TRBD2
TGTGCCAGCAGCCCCGGGACTAGCGGGACGACCCAGTACTTC
CASSPGTSGTTQYF
>TRBV7-9|TRBJ2-5|few|-
TGTGCCAGCAGCTTCAACGGGCAAGAGACCCAGTACTTC
CASSFNGQETQYF
>TRBV19|TRBJ2-7|many|-
TGTGCCAGTAGAGGGACGGGTCGTGGGTACGAGCAGTACTTC
CASRGTGRGYEQYF
>TRBV20-1|TRBJ1-1|-|-
TGCAGTGCCGCCGCGGGACACACTGAAGCTTTCTTT
CSAAAGHTEAFF
>TRBV4-1|TRBJ2-5|-|TRBD2
TGCGCCAGCAGCCAAGATGATACTAGCGGGGAAGGGGAGACCCAGTACTTC
CASSQDDTSGEGETQYF
>TRBV27|TRBJ1-2|many|-
TGTGCCAGCAGTCCGCCCGGTGTCGGGGCAGCCACCTTC
CASSPPGVGAATF
>TRBV5-5|TRBJ1-4|-|-
TGTGCCAGCAGCGAGGTTACGGCGTGGCAGACTAATGAAAAACTGTTTTTT
CASSEVTAWQTNEKLFF
>TRBV28|TRBJ1-2|many|TRBD1
TGTGCCAGCAGCTCCTCCCGAGGGACAGGGAATCGGTACGGCTACACCTTC
CASSSSRGTGNRYGYTF
>TRBV4-3|TRBJ2-6|-|TRBD1
TGCGCCAGCAGCCAAGAGTACAGGGGTAGTGGGGCCAACGTCCTGACTTTC
CASSQEYRGSGANVLTF
>TRBV6-1|TRBJ1-4|many|-
TGTGCCACATCGGGAGTGGCAGCAACTAATGAAAAACTGTTTTTT
CATSGVAATNEKLFF
>TRBV12-3/TRBV12-4|TRBJ1-1|few|-
TGTGCCAGCGCCCCCCCGGGGAACACTGAAGCTTTCTTT
CASAPPGNTEAFF
>TRBV4-3|TRBJ1-1|-|-
TGCGCCAGCAGCCAAGATGTGACGGGGAACTCTGAAGCTTTCTTT
CASSQDVTGNSEAFF